The 23 T cell receptor beta chains presented below share a single source sample, sequenced in a study of cytomegalovirus exposure and HLA in healthy donors. PCR involved 60 Vbeta and 13 Jbeta primers. Profiled with immunoSEQ multiplex PCR; TCRdb holds only in-frame clones, not every one. The sample yields about 120,000 clones, around 76% seen once. Source material: PBMCs. These receptor sequences come from a man aged 50-60 years in good health and CMV-seropositive.

This sequence joins TRBV7-9 and TRBJ2-7; TRBD2 might be the D (7 bases). CDR1 SEHNR and CDR2 FQNEAQ come from the germline V gene (reference sequence). This CDR3 contains 16 residues. V was shortened by 2 bases and J by 0 bases, with 14 bases between the two germline ends. CDR3 in amino acids: CASSLRGAGTSYEQYF. The CDR3 coding sequence is TGTGCCAGCAGCTTACGGGGGGCGGGAACCTCCTACGAGCAGTACTTC.

This sequence joins TRBV7-9 and TRBJ2-1; D not certain. There are 13 residues in the CDR3. Deletions cut 3 bases from V and 0 bases from J, with 3 bases between. Germline V gene sequence: CDR1 SEHNR, CDR2 FQNEAQ (reference sequence). CDR3 residues: CASSLSSYNEQFF. The CDR3 DNA is TGTGCCAGCAGCTTGAGCTCCTACAATGAGCAGTTCTTC.

This clone has a handful of counts. The rearrangement uses TRBV28 and TRBJ2-3; TRBD2 matches 14 bases. J was trimmed by 6 bases and V by 4 bases; bases with no gene match: 6. This CDR3 is built from 16 residues. Germline V CDR1 and CDR2: MDHEN, SYDVKM. In DNA, the CDR3 is TGTGCCAGCAGTTCCCCGGGACTAGCGGGAGTTGATACGCAGTATTTT. Protein product: CASSSPGLAGVDTQYF.

The V and J genes are TRBV2 and TRBJ1-2; D is uncertain. The V gene lost 3 bases and the J gene lost 1 base, with 3 bases spanning the gap. The CDR3 length is 12 residues. Germline values: CDR1 SNHLY, CDR2 FYNNEI. The CDR3 DNA is TGTGCCAGCAGTGACCATAACTATGGCTACACCTTC. As protein: CASSDHNYGYTF.

The chain is built from TRBV18 and TRBJ2-5; a weak D match, TRBD1 (5 bases). CDR1 is KGHSH and CDR2 is LQKENI in the germline V gene. The CDR3 is 13 residues long. V shed 6 bases and J shed 5 bases, with 13 bases lying between them. CDR3 sequence: CASSADTGETQYF. DNA for the CDR3: TGTGCCAGCTCTGCGGACACCGGGGAGACCCAGTACTTC.

The chain joins TRBV4-2 to TRBJ1-5; D gene uncertain. The CDR3 length is 15 residues. CDR1 LGHNA and CDR2 YNFKEQ come from the germline V gene. Trimming took 0 bases from V and 6 from J, leaving 12 bases between them. CDR3 amino acids: CASSQDSGVGQPQHF. The DNA of the CDR3 is TGTGCCAGCAGCCAAGATAGCGGGGTGGGTCAGCCCCAGCATTTT.

As to this clone: Different DNA sequences within this sample yield the same CDR3. This rearrangement joins TRBV15 to TRBJ2-7; 7 positions agree with TRBD2. The CDR3 is made up of 17 amino acids. Trimming cost V 0 bases and J 5 bases; bases outside gene matches: 13. Germline values: CDR1 LNHNV, CDR2 YYDKDF (reference sequence). For the CDR3, the DNA is TGTGCCACCAGCAGAGATGGGGGAGGGATCCATTCGAACGAGCAGTACTTC. Translated: CATSRDGGGIHSNEQYF.

This chain links TRBV6-5 with TRBJ2-3, with TRBD2 identical over 7 bases. The CDR3 is 14 amino acids. J lost 0 bases, V lost 8 bases, and 5 bases had no gene match. CDR1 is MNHEY, CDR2 SVGAGI, per germline. The CDR3 sequence: CASGRLASTDTQYF. The CDR3 nucleotides read TGTGCCAGCGGCAGACTAGCTAGCACAGATACGCAGTATTTT.

The rearrangement uses TRBV27 and TRBJ2-7, with 9 bases fitting TRBD1. CDR1 MNHEY and CDR2 SMNVEV come from the germline V gene (reference sequence). J lost 3 bases, V lost 4 bases, and 7 bases had no gene match. This CDR3 is 15 amino acids long. The CDR3 loop is CASSSSTGGGYEQYF. CDR3 nucleotide sequence: TGTGCCAGCAGTTCAAGTACAGGGGGCGGCTACGAGCAGTACTTC.

V gene TRBV27 combines with J gene TRBJ2-1, with TRBD2 matching over 10 bases. This CDR3 is built from 18 residues. V dropped 2 bases and J dropped 7; count of bases not matched to a gene: 14. The germline V gene encodes CDR1 MNHEY and CDR2 SMNVEV (reference sequence). CDR3 protein: CASSLGIGSTSGKNEQFF. The CDR3 nucleotides read TGTGCCAGCAGTTTAGGAATCGGCTCCACTAGCGGGAAGAATGAGCAGTTCTTC.

The rearrangement links TRBV10-3 to TRBJ1-4, with TRBD1 identical over 8 bases. Looked up from germline, CDR1 is ENHRY and CDR2 is SYGVKD. There are 12 residues in the CDR3. Trimming at V came to 10 bases and at J to 7 bases, leaving 5 bases not matched to a gene. The CDR3 loop is CATGQGGEKLFF. DNA of the CDR3: TGTGCCACTGGACAGGGCGGTGAAAAACTGTTTTTT.

This rearrangement joins TRBV7-8 to TRBJ1-4, with D perhaps matching TRBD1 (5 bases). Trimming stripped 5 bases from V and 5 bases from J, with 18 bases between. This CDR3 region has 16 residues. Germline V lookup: CDR1 SGHVS, CDR2 FQNEAQ. CDR3 region: CASSRRAGKGNEKLFF. The CDR3 DNA reads as TGTGCCAGCAGCCGTCGTGCGGGGAAGGGGAATGAAAAACTGTTTTTT.

The chain carries TRBV15 and TRBJ2-1, with D possibly being TRBD2 (6 bases). Germline CDR1 is LNHNV and CDR2 is YYDKDF (reference sequence). The CDR3 extends over 13 amino acids. Trimming left V 8 bases short and J 5 bases short, with 13 bases between. The CDR3 nucleotides read TGTGCCACCCTTTCGGGAGCGGACAATGAGCAGTTCTTC. Encoded protein: CATLSGADNEQFF.

The CDR3 DNA follows: TGTGCCAGCTCACCAGGAGGACTGATCTCTGGAAACACCATATATTTT. Protein: CASSPGGLISGNTIYF. V usage is TRBV18 and J usage is TRBJ1-3, with D hard to call. V lost 2 bases to trimming and J lost 0 bases, with 11 bases between them. The CDR3 runs to 16 residues. The germline V gene encodes CDR1 KGHSH and CDR2 LQKENI.

The CDR3 spells CASSSSSTGTFYEQYF. In DNA form, the CDR3 reads TGTGCCAGCAGTTCCTCTTCGACAGGAACTTTTTACGAGCAGTACTTC. The rearrangement uses TRBV6-5 and TRBJ2-7; D is perhaps TRBD1 (6 bases). The CDR3 is 16 residues long. Per germline, CDR1 MNHEY and CDR2 SVGAGI. The ends were cut back, 4 bases at V and 4 bases at J, with 20 bases in the middle.

V and J are TRBV10-2 and TRBJ2-5; D is possibly TRBD1 (6 bases). The end of the DNA aligns better with TRBJ2-7, so the J call may be wrong. The germline V gene encodes CDR1 WSHSY and CDR2 SAAADI. This CDR3 has 13 residues. CDR3 in DNA: TGCGCCAGCCTAGGACAGTACCCCTACGAGCAGTACTTC. Translating it yields CASLGQYPYEQYF.

The V gene is TRBV5-6, the J gene TRBJ2-5; D remains unclear. The CDR3 spans 12 residues. Per the germline V gene, CDR1 is SGHDT and CDR2 is YYEEEE. With 4 bases removed from V and 5 bases from J, the gap between germline ends came to 9 bases. CDR3 region: CASSRPLETQYF. The CDR3 DNA is TGTGCCAGCAGCCGTCCCCTGGAGACCCAGTACTTC.

The J gene is TRBJ2-1, the V gene TRBV6-5; TRBD2 matches 11 bases. The CDR3 runs to 15 residues. The V gene's germline CDR1 is MNHEY and CDR2 SVGAGI. V lost 6 bases to trimming and J lost 4 bases; unmatched junction nucleotides: 5. CDR3 amino acids: CASRKTSGAYNEQFF. As DNA, the CDR3 is TGTGCCAGCAGAAAGACTAGCGGGGCTTACAATGAGCAGTTCTTC.

The chain has TRBV27 and TRBJ2-2; the D gene is possibly TRBD2 (6 bases). The ends were cut back, 6 bases at V and 1 base at J, with 21 bases in the middle. CDR3 length: 18 amino acids. CDR1 and CDR2 (germline): MNHEY, SMNVEV (reference sequence). CDR3 coding DNA: TGTGCCAGCAGGTTACGGGGGTATGGACGGGAGAACACCGGGGAGCTGTTTTTT. Its translation is CASRLRGYGRENTGELFF.

The chain joins TRBV5-1 to TRBJ1-1; D perhaps matches TRBD1 (6 bases). Trimming removed 3 bases at V and 4 bases at J, with 10 bases between. CDR1 and CDR2 (germline): SGHRS, YFSETQ. The CDR3 has 13 residues. The CDR3 DNA reads as TGCGCCAGCAGCTACAGGGTGAGCACTGAAGCTTTCTTT. Its protein is CASSYRVSTEAFF.

The rearrangement links TRBV19 to TRBJ1-6; 8 positions match TRBD1. CDR3 length: 14 residues. Germline-derived CDR1 and CDR2 are LNHDA and SQIVND (reference sequence). The V segment lost 5 bases and the J segment 9 bases; nucleotides outside the gene matches: 6. CDR3 sequence (DNA): TGTGCCAGTAGTCCACGACAGGGGCGTTCACCCCTCCACTTT. It yields the protein CASSPRQGRSPLHF.

The gene calls are TRBV5-1 and TRBJ2-2, with TRBD2 matching over 7 bases. The V and J ends lost 3 bases and 2 bases, in that order; junction bases with no gene match: 4. CDR1 is SGHRS, CDR2 YFSETQ, per germline. This CDR3 has 15 residues. CDR3 sequence reads: CASSYPSGNTGELFF. DNA of the CDR3: TGCGCCAGCAGCTACCCTAGCGGAAACACCGGGGAGCTGTTTTTT.

This clone was picked up one time. The rearrangement uses TRBV4-1 and TRBJ2-1, with 8 bases lining up with TRBD2. The CDR3 is 20 residues long. Germline CDR1 is MGHRA and CDR2 is YSYEKL. Losses at the gene ends were 1 base for V and 7 bases for J; bases not matched to a gene: 21. CDR3 sequence (DNA): TGCGCCAGCAGCCAAGTGGGCCCCCTCGTGTCTAGCGGGCCGGGGAATGAGCAGTTCTTC. Its translation is CASSQVGPLVSSGPGNEQFF.